Included here is one TCR beta chain sequence, with context. Trimming left V 2 bases short and J 11 bases short, with 12 bases between. CDR1 GTSNPN and CDR2 SVGIG come from the germline V gene (reference sequence). The CDR3 is 12 residues long. The study ran its PCR with 60 Vbeta and 13 Jbeta primers. Profiling relied on immunoSEQ multiplex PCR, and the TCRdb table lists in-frame clones only, not all of them. The data hold about 160,000 clones, with about 81% observed a single time. These data are taken from a study of cytomegalovirus exposure and HLA in healthy donors. Specimen: PBMCs. The gene calls are TRBV30 and TRBJ1-4; D is perhaps TRBD1 (6 bases). This receptor was obtained from a girl aged 2-10 years in good health and CMV-seropositive. The CDR3 DNA reads TGTGCCTGGAGTTACAGGGATTGGAAACTGTTTTTT. This sequence encodes CAWSYRDWKLFF. Looking up the rest from reference TRBV30 and TRBJ1-4 gives the full variable domain: SQTIHQWPATLVQPVGSPLSLECTVEGTSNPNLYWYRQAAGRGLQLLFYSVGIGQISSEVPQNLSASRPQDRQFILSSKKLLLSDSGFYLCAWSYRDWKLFFGSGTQLSVL.